This T cell receptor (beta chain) was sequenced for a study of neurological immune-mediated disorders. Trimming took off 4 bases at V and 4 bases at J, with 16 bases between the two ends. The CDR3 length is 16 residues. Per the germline V gene, CDR1 is LGHDT and CDR2 is YNNKEL (reference sequence). Preparation of the unsorted libraries drew on 2 million PBMCs stored at -80 C. One entry per CDR3 protein, called by TCRdb with MiXCR from the 5' RACE reads. The data show more than 75,000 distinct CDR3 sequences, 4% to 6% seen once. This clonotype showed up many times. V gene TRBV3-1 combines with J gene TRBJ2-2; D is perhaps TRBD1 (6 bases). This TCR derives from a woman aged 25 to 45 with multiple sclerosis. The specimen sequenced was PBMCs. The CDR3 nucleotides read TGTGCCAGCAGCCCCGTCGGGTTAGGGGGCACCGGGGAGCTGTTTTTT. This codes for CASSPVGLGGTGELFF.